The sequence of this TCR beta chain was determined in a study of control samples from healthy donors and cancer patients (dated by TCRdb to 2020 to 2021). The germline V gene specifies SGHNT as CDR1 and YENEEA as CDR2. V loses 1 base at its end and J loses 5 bases; junction bases beyond the gene matches: 6. The CDR3 starts with the cysteine, ends with the phenylalanine, and has 16 residues. Only the CDR3 region is kept as DNA, spanning 48 bases read in frame from base 1. To prepare the library, the immunoSEQ multiplex PCR assay was applied. Held by TCRdb, this immuneACCESS table contains in-frame sequences only and omits some clones. Under half of the omission traces to an unresolved V gene where checked; the cause of the rest is unknown. Counted in this sample were under 130,000 clones; 85% to 90% of them appeared once. The ten biggest clones cover approximately 20% of the sample. As to this clone: It lacks a known antigen. Base-call qualities are not available, and no considerably larger clone is one nucleotide away.

Sequenced material: PBMCs. The chain couples TRBV11-3 to TRBJ2-5, with TRBD2 identical over 11 junction bases. This TCR came from a man aged 55 to 70 with lung cancer. The DNA sequence is given as TGTGCCAGCAGCTTAGTAGCGGGGGGGCTAGGGGAGACCCAGTACTTC. Translated, this gives CASSLVAGGLGETQYF.